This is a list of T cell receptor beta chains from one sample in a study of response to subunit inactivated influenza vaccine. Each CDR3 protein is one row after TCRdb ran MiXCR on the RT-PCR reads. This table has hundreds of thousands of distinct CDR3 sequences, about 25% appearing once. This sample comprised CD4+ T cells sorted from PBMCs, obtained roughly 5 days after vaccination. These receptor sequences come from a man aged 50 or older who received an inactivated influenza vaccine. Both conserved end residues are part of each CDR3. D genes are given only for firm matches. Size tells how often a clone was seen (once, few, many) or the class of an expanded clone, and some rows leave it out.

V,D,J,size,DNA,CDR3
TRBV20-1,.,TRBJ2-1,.,TGCAGTGCTGGAGGACAGTACAATGAGCAGTTCTTC,CSAGGQYNEQFF
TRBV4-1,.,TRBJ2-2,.,TGCGCCAGCAGCCAGGCTTTTGACGGCGCGAACACCGGGGAGCTGTTTTTT,CASSQAFDGANTGELFF
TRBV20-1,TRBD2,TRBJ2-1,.,TGCAGTGCTAGAGATTCCGGGACTAGCGTCGATGAGCAGTTCTTC,CSARDSGTSVDEQFF
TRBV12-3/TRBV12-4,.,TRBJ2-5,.,TGTGCCAGCATCCGGCAGCTACAAGAGACCCAGTACTTC,CASIRQLQETQYF
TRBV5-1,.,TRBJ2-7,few,TGCGCCAGCAGAAAGGTCCAGGGGAGGTACGAGCAGTACTTC,CASRKVQGRYEQYF
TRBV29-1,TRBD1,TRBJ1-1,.,TGCAGCGTAGGACAGGGGCCGAACACTGAAGCTTTCTTT,CSVGQGPNTEAFF
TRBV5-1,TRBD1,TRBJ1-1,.,TGCGCCAGTAAACTAGGGGACAGCATGAACACTGAAGCTTTCTTT,CASKLGDSMNTEAFF
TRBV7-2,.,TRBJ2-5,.,TGTGCCAGCAGCCCTGGTTCCAGAAGGGAGACCCAGTACTTC,CASSPGSRRETQYF
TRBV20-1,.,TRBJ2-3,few,TGCAGTCCGACTAAGCCCGCCGGCTTAGCGGGCACAGATACGCAGTATTTT,CSPTKPAGLAGTDTQYF
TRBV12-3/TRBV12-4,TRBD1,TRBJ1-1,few,TGTGCCAGCAGTGTACAGGGGGGGGCTGAAGCTTTCTTT,CASSVQGGAEAFF